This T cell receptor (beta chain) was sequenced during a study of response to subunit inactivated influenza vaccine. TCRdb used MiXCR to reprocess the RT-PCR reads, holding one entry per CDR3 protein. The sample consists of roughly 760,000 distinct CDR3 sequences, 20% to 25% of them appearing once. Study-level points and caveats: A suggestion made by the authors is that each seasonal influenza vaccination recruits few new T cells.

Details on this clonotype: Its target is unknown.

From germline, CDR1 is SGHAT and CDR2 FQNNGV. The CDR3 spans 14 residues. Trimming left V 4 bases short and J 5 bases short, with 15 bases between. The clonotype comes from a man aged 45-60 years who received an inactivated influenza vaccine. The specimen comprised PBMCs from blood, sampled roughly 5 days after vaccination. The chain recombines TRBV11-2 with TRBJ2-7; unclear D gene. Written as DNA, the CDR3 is TGTGCCAGCAGCTACATCGACGGACGAAACGAGCAGTACTTC. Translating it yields CASSYIDGRNEQYF.